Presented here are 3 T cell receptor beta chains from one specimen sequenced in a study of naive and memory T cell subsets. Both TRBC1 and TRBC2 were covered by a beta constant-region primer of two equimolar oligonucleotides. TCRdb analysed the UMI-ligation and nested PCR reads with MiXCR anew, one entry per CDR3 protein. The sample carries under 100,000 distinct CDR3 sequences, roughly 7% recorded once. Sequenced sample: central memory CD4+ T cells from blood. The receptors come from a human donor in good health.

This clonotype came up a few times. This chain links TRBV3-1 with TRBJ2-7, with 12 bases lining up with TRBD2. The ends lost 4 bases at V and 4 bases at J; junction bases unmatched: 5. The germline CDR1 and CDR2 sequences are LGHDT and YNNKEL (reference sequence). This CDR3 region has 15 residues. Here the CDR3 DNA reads TGTGCCAGCAGCCGGGGACTAGCGGGTGCGTACGAGCAGTACTTC. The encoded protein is CASSRGLAGAYEQYF.

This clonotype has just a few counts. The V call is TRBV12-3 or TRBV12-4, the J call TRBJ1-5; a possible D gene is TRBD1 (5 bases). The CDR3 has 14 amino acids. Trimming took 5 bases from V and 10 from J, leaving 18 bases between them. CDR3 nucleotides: TGTGCCAGCAGTGCCGCGACAGCTAGTAGTCCCCAGCATTTT. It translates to CASSAATASSPQHF.

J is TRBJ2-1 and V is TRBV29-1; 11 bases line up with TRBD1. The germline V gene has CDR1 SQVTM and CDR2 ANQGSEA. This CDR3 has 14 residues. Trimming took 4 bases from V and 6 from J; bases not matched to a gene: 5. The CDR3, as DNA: TGCAGCGTTGCTTATGGGACAGGGGGCAATGAGCAGTTCTTC. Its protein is CSVAYGTGGNEQFF.